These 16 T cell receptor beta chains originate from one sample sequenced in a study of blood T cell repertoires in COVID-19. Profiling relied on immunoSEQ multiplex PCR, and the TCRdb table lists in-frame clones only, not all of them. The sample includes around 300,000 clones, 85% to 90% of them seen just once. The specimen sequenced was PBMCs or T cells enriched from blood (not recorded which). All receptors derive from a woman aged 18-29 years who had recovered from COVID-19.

The CDR3 sequence is CASTGTLNTEAFF. The CDR3 DNA is TGTGCCAGCACAGGAACCTTGAACACTGAAGCTTTCTTT. The chain combines TRBV27 with TRBJ1-1, with D unclear. This CDR3 region has 13 residues. Germline V gives CDR1 MNHEY, CDR2 SMNVEV (reference sequence). V was shortened by 7 bases and J by 0 bases, with 9 bases between the two germline ends.

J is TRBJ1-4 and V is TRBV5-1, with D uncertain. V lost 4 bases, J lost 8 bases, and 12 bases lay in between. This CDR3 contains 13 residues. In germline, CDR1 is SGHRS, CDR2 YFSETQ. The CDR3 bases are TGCGCCAGCAGCCCAGGACGGAGGGAAAAACTGTTTTTT. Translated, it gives CASSPGRREKLFF.

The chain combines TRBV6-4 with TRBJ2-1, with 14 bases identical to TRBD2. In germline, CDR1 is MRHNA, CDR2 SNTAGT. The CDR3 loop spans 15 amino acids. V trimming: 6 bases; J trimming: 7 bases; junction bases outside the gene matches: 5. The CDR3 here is CASRRLAGGKNEQFF. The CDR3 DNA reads TGTGCCAGCAGGAGACTAGCGGGGGGGAAAAATGAGCAGTTCTTC.

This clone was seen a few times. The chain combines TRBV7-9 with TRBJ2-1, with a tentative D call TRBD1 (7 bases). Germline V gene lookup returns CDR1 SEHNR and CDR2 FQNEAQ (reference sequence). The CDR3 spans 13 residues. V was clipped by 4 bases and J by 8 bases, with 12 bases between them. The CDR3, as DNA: TGTGCCAGCAGCTCAGGGGGGCTTTATGAGCAGTTCTTC. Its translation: CASSSGGLYEQFF.

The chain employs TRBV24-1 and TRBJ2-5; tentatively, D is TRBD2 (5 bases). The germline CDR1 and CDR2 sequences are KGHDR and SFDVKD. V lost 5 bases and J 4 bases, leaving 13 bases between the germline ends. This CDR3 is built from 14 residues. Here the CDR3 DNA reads TGTGCCACCAGTGCGGTAGCGCTTCCAGAGACCCAGTACTTC. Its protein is CATSAVALPETQYF.

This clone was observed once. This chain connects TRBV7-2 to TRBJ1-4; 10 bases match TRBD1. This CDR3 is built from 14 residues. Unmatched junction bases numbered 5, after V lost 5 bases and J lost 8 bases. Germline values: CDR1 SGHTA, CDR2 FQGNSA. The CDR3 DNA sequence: TGTGCCAGCAGCCGGACAGGGGGGGGAGAAAAACTGTTTTTT. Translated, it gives CASSRTGGGEKLFF.

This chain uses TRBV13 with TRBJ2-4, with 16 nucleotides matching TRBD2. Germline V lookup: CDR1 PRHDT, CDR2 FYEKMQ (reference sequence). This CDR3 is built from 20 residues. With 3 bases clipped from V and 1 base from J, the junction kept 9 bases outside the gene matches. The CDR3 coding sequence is TGTGCCAGCAGCTTGGCCCTCGGGACTAGCGGGGGGGTGGCCAAAAACATTCAGTACTTC. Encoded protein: CASSLALGTSGGVAKNIQYF.

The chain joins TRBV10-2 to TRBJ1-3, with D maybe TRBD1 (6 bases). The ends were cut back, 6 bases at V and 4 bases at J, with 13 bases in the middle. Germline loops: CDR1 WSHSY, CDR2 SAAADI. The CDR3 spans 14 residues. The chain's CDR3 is CASSIQGIGNTIYF. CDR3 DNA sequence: TGCGCCAGCAGCATACAGGGAATCGGAAACACCATATATTTT.

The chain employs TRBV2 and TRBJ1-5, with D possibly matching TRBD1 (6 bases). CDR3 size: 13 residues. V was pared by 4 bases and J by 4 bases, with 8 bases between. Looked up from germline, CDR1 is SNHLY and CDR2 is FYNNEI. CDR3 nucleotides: TGTGCCAGCAGTGCTCAGGGGAATCAGCCCCAGCATTTT. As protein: CASSAQGNQPQHF.

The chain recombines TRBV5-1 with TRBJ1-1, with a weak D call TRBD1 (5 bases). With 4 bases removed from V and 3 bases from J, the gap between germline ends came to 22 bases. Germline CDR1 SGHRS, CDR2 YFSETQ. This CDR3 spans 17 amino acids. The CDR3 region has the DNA TGCGCCAGCAGCCCCTCGGTCGGGGGGTTCGGTTACACTGAAGCTTTCTTT. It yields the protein CASSPSVGGFGYTEAFF.

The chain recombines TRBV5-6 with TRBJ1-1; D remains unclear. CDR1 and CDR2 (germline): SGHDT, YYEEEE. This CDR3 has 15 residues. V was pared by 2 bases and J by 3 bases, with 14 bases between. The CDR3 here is CASSFYRRGYTEAFF. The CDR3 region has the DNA TGTGCCAGCAGCTTTTATCGTCGAGGTTACACTGAAGCTTTCTTT.

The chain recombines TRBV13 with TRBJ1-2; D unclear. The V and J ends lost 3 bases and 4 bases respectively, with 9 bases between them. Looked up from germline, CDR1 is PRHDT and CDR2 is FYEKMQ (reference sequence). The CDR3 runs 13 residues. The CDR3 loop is CASSLRLVYGYTF. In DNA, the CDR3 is TGTGCCAGCAGCTTGAGACTCGTCTATGGCTACACCTTC.

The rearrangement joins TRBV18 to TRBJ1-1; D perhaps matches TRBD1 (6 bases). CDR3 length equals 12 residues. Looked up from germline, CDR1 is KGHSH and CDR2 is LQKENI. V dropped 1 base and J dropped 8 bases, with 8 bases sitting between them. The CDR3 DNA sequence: TGTGCCAGCTCACCACGGACAGAAGAAGCTTTCTTT. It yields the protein CASSPRTEEAFF.

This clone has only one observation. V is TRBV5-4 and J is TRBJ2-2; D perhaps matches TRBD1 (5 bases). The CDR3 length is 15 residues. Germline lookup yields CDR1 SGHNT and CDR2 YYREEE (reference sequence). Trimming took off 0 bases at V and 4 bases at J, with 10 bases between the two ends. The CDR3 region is CASSLAKTATGELFF. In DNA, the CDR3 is TGTGCCAGCAGCTTGGCCAAGACAGCCACCGGGGAGCTGTTTTTT.

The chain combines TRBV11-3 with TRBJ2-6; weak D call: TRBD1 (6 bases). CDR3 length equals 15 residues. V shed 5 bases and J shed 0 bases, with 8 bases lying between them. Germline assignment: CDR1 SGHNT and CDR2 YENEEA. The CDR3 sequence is CASSPDSSGANVLTF. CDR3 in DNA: TGTGCCAGCAGCCCGGACAGCTCTGGGGCCAACGTCCTGACTTTC.

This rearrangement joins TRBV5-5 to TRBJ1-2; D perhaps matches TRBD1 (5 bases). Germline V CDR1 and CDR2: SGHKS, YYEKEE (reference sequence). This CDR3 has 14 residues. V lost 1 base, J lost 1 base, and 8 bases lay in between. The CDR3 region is CASSLRGSNYGYTF. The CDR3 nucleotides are TGTGCCAGCAGCTTGAGGGGAAGTAACTATGGCTACACCTTC.